This TCR beta chain was identified in a study of OX40 agonist ivuxolimab in advanced cancers. Study context: Patients receiving dose escalation had hepatocellular carcinoma, melanoma, renal cell or head and neck cancer.

The CDR3 is 15 amino acids. Per the germline V gene, CDR1 is MNHNS and CDR2 is SASEGT. Unmatched junction bases numbered 4, after V lost 3 bases and J lost 2 bases. The assay was immunoSEQ multiplex PCR, and TCRdb's table has in-frame clones only and misses some. The sample carries approximately 63,000 clones, 86% recorded once. The chain links TRBV6-1 to TRBJ2-3; 8 positions agree with TRBD2. This TCR was sampled from an adult with an advanced solid tumor such as melanoma, head and neck, liver or kidney cancer. The material sequenced was CD4+ or CD8+ T cells sorted from blood, taken in a trial of the OX40 agonist ivuxolimab. This CDR3 is CASSDGGGNTDTQYF. The CDR3 nucleotides are TGTGCCAGCAGTGACGGCGGGGGGAACACAGATACGCAGTATTTT.